The 6 T cell receptor beta chains below come from one sample, sequenced in a study of blood T cell repertoires in COVID-19. Sequencing was performed with immunoSEQ multiplex PCR; in TCRdb, only in-frame clones are kept and a portion is missing. Among about 180,000 clones listed, just under 90% were seen once. Sequencing input: peripheral blood. These receptors were taken from a woman aged 65 to 85 with COVID-19, enrolled during active disease.

This chain connects TRBV5-1 to TRBJ1-1; 7 positions match TRBD1. This CDR3 comprises 14 residues. Looked up from germline, CDR1 is SGHRS and CDR2 is YFSETQ. V was clipped by 0 bases and J by 4 bases; unmatched bases: 3. CDR3 amino acids: CASSLEGAPTEAFF. Here the CDR3 DNA reads TGCGCCAGCAGCTTGGAGGGGGCGCCCACTGAAGCTTTCTTT.

This clone is labeled medium-sized. V is TRBV4-3 and J is TRBJ1-2, with 9 nucleotides matching TRBD1. Looked up from germline, CDR1 is LGHNA and CDR2 is YSLEER. With V trimmed by 0 bases and J by 2 bases, 4 bases remained unmatched. This CDR3 contains 16 residues. The CDR3 DNA follows: TGCGCCAGCAGCCAAGATGGGACAGGGATCAACTATGGCTACACCTTC. It specifies CASSQDGTGINYGYTF.

The chain links TRBV4-1 to TRBJ1-2, with 9 bases matching TRBD1. The CDR3 has 13 amino acids. Germline CDR1 and CDR2: MGHRA and YSYEKL. The ends lost 4 bases at V and 7 bases at J; junction bases unmatched: 4. CDR3 in amino acids: CASSLGQGSGYTF. CDR3 sequence (DNA): TGCGCCAGCAGCCTTGGACAGGGGTCTGGCTACACCTTC.

V is TRBV5-8 and J is TRBJ2-1, with 7 positions matching TRBD2. The CDR3 covers 17 residues. V shed 2 bases and J 0 bases; nucleotides not matched to a gene: 8. Per germline, CDR1 SGHTS and CDR2 YDEGEE. The CDR3 nucleotides are TGTGCCAGCAGCTTAGGAGGGTGGACTAGCTCCTACAATGAGCAGTTCTTC. This gives the protein CASSLGGWTSSYNEQFF.

This sequence joins TRBV5-1 and TRBJ1-5; TRBD1 aligns across 8 bases. Germline CDR1 SGHRS, CDR2 YFSETQ. The CDR3 contains 13 residues. V was pared by 7 bases and J by 9 bases, with 9 bases of the junction left unmatched. The DNA for the CDR3 is TGCGCCAGCCGGACAGGGAATACCGGGCCCCAGCATTTT. It translates to CASRTGNTGPQHF.

The chain links TRBV7-9 to TRBJ1-5; 8 bases fit TRBD1. This CDR3 region has 15 residues. V was pared by 5 bases and J by 3 bases, with 6 bases of the junction left unmatched. Germline V gene data show CDR1 as SEHNR and CDR2 as FQNEAQ (reference sequence). CDR3 residues: CASSRTGSNNQPQHF. Written as DNA, the CDR3 is TGTGCCAGCAGCCGGACAGGGAGCAACAATCAGCCCCAGCATTTT.